This T cell receptor (beta chain) derives from a study of STAT5B mutations in CD4+ large granular lymphocyte leukemia. Study-wide findings and caveats: Without putative leukemic clones, patient CD4-sorted repertoires remained more clonal than healthy CD4+ repertoires.

The survey-level immunoSEQ assay was used. The repertoire was sequenced with immunoSEQ multiplex PCR; TCRdb's copy has only in-frame clones and lacks some. The sample has under 35,000 clones, about 81% seen once. Trimming shortened V by 3 bases and J by 4 bases, and 11 bases separated the two germline ends. The germline V gene has CDR1 LNHDA and CDR2 SQIVND (reference sequence). The CDR3 is made up of 14 amino acids. Concerning this clone itself: Antigen: not known.

This sequence was found in a human donor in good health. The chain couples TRBV19 to TRBJ2-3; no firm D call. Sequences were obtained from CD4+ T cells from blood buffy coats. CDR3 sequence: CASSIGGPPDTQYF. CDR3 in DNA: TGTGCCAGTAGTATTGGTGGGCCCCCAGATACGCAGTATTTT.